The T cell receptor beta chain under discussion was sequenced for a study of OX40 agonist ivuxolimab in advanced cancers. Whole-study results and caveats: Normalized T-cell clonal expansion was also low in a subset of nonresponders.

V gave up 4 bases and J gave up 6 bases; unmatched junction bases: 14. Germline CDR1 LGHNA, CDR2 YSLEER. This CDR3 spans 18 amino acids. In the case of this clone: The antigen remains unidentified.

The data were produced by immunoSEQ multiplex PCR, yet TCRdb's version contains in-frame clones alone and is incomplete. The sample includes 75,000 to 100,000 clones, roughly 93% of them seen just once. The receptor was derived from an adult with an advanced solid tumor such as melanoma, head and neck, liver or kidney cancer. Here the sequenced sample was CD4+ or CD8+ T cells sorted from blood, taken in a trial of the OX40 agonist ivuxolimab. V gene TRBV4-3 combines with J gene TRBJ2-3; 12 bases fit TRBD2. The CDR3 DNA reads TGCGCCAGCAGCCGAACGTTGGCTAGCGGGGGGGCGTTCGATACGCAGTATTTT. Translating it yields CASSRTLASGGAFDTQYF.